Listed here is a single T cell receptor beta chain. Its antigen remains unknown. The method was immunoSEQ multiplex PCR; TCRdb's version includes in-frame clones alone and lacks a portion of them. The profile shows over 75,000 clones, 80% to 90% of them singletons. Blood was sampled at baseline, cycle 4 day 1, and cycle 7 day 1. These data are taken from a study of OX40 agonist ivuxolimab in advanced cancers. General study results and limits: CD4+ and CD8+ blood T cells expanded clonally by week 6 at 0.1 to 3.0 mg/kg. Relative to CD4+ cells, CD8+ T cells on average had more expanded clones.

This CDR3 spans 16 amino acids. CDR1 is WNHNN and CDR2 is SYGVQD in the germline V gene (reference sequence). V shed 0 bases and J shed 4 bases, with 16 bases lying between them. This specimen was CD4+ or CD8+ T cells sorted from blood, taken in a trial of the OX40 agonist ivuxolimab. The chain recombines TRBV10-1 with TRBJ2-7, with D maybe TRBD2 (6 bases). The receptor comes from an adult with an advanced solid tumor such as melanoma, head and neck, liver or kidney cancer. The DNA for the CDR3 is TGCGCCAGCAGTGAGTCTCGGGGGTCCCCCTTTTACGAGCAGTACTTC. It codes for CASSESRGSPFYEQYF.